The 28 T cell receptor beta chains given below trace back to one sample, sequenced in a study of human thymus T cells. Sequencing used immunoSEQ multiplex PCR; TCRdb keeps in-frame clones, though not all of them. Of some 130,000 clones in the sample, around 96% were seen once. Thymic tissue was derived from resections collected during corrective heart surgery. The sample was thymus tissue. These receptors originate from a boy in the first two years of life with a congenital heart defect but otherwise immunologically healthy.

The rearrangement uses TRBV5-1 and TRBJ2-3; 12 nucleotides match TRBD2. Germline CDR1 SGHRS, CDR2 YFSETQ. This CDR3 has 15 amino acids. V shed 4 bases, J shed 7 bases, and the junction held 7 bases outside the gene matches. In DNA, the CDR3 is TGCGCCAGCAGCAGCGGGACTAGCGGGTGCAATACGCAGTATTTT. Amino acids: CASSSGTSGCNTQYF.

This chain links TRBV6-1 with TRBJ1-5; TRBD1 might be the D (6 bases). CDR3 length: 15 amino acids. Germline CDR1 and CDR2: MNHNS and SASEGT. Trimming stripped 7 bases from V and 1 base from J, with 14 bases between. CDR3 bases: TGTGCCAGCATGGCCGCAGGGGACAGCAATCAGCCCCAGCATTTT. Translating it yields CASMAAGDSNQPQHF.

This clone appeared once. V and J are TRBV28 and TRBJ2-3, with TRBD2 matching 16 bases. In germline, CDR1 is MDHEN, CDR2 SYDVKM. This CDR3 region has 20 residues. J was trimmed by 4 bases and V by 0 bases; bases with no gene match: 10. CDR3 sequence (DNA): TGTGCCAGCAGTTTATGCAAGGGGACTAGCGGGGGGGCCCTCTCAGATACGCAGTATTTT. This encodes CASSLCKGTSGGALSDTQYF.

The J gene is TRBJ1-2, the V gene TRBV5-6; 8 bases agree with TRBD1. The CDR3 contains 17 residues. Germline CDR1 reads SGHDT; CDR2 reads YYEEEE. V dropped 2 bases and J dropped 3; count of bases not matched to a gene: 12. CDR3: CASSFRPCGQGDYGYTF. In DNA, the CDR3 is TGTGCCAGCAGCTTTCGGCCTTGCGGACAGGGTGACTATGGCTACACCTTC.

The J gene is TRBJ1-2, the V gene TRBV4-3, with TRBD1 matching over 7 bases. The CDR3 length is 18 residues. Germline assignment: CDR1 LGHNA and CDR2 YSLEER. The junction had 14 bases not matched to a gene; V was cut back by 0 bases and J by 4 bases. The CDR3 coding sequence is TGCGCCAGCAGCCAAGATAGTTTCGTAGGGGGCGCTATCTATGGCTACACCTTC. This translates into CASSQDSFVGGAIYGYTF.

This clone was recorded a few times. The chain couples TRBV5-6 to TRBJ1-1; D uncertain. V lost 3 bases to trimming and J lost 1 base, with 4 bases between them. Germline CDR1 reads SGHDT; CDR2 reads YYEEEE. The CDR3 spans 12 residues. This chain's CDR3 is CASSSTNTEAFF. The DNA of the CDR3 is TGTGCCAGCAGCTCCACGAACACTGAAGCTTTCTTT. Filled out from reference TRBV5-6 and TRBJ1-1, the complete variable domain reads DAGVTQSPTHLIKTRGQQVTLRCSPKSGHDTVSWYQQALGQGPQFIFQYYEEEERQRGNFPDRFSGHQFPNYSSELNVNALLLGDSALYLCASSSTNTEAFFGQGTRLTVV.

This rearrangement joins TRBV7-8 to TRBJ2-7; tentatively, D is TRBD2 (6 bases). The V gene's germline CDR1 is SGHVS and CDR2 FQNEAQ. V lost 0 bases and J lost 1, with 10 bases in between. The CDR3 has 15 residues. In DNA form, the CDR3 reads TGTGCCAGCAGCTTAGCGGGGGGTTCATCCTACGAGCAGTACTTC. This sequence encodes CASSLAGGSSYEQYF.

This chain joins TRBV6-5 and TRBJ1-5; no clear D gene. Deletions cut 7 bases from V and 1 base from J, with 14 bases between. CDR1 is MNHEY and CDR2 is SVGAGI in the germline V gene. The CDR3 length is 15 residues. Here the CDR3 DNA reads TGTGCCAGCACTCCCTCGGGATTGAGCAATCAGCCCCAGCATTTT. This translates into CASTPSGLSNQPQHF.

This clone was picked up a small number of times. This CDR3 reads CASSFGTGYGYTF. CDR3 bases: TGTGCCAGCAGCTTCGGGACAGGATATGGCTACACCTTC. The chain links TRBV7-2 to TRBJ1-2, with 8 nucleotides matching TRBD1. Per the germline V gene, CDR1 is SGHTA and CDR2 is FQGNSA. CDR3 length equals 13 residues. V was clipped by 3 bases and J by 5 bases; unmatched bases: 2.

The chain recombines TRBV4-1 with TRBJ2-5, with 7 bases that match TRBD1. The V gene's germline CDR1 is MGHRA and CDR2 YSYEKL. CDR3 length: 16 residues. V was pared by 4 bases and J by 4 bases, with 12 bases of the junction left unmatched. This CDR3 is CASSRKTRQGGETQYF. For the CDR3, the DNA is TGCGCCAGCAGCCGCAAGACGAGACAGGGCGGAGAGACCCAGTACTTC.

The V and J genes are TRBV4-3 and TRBJ2-1; possibly TRBD2 for D (6 bases). The germline gives CDR1 LGHNA, CDR2 YSLEER. V was cut by 8 bases and J by 0 bases, with 17 bases left in between. This CDR3 spans 16 amino acids. The CDR3 DNA reads as TGCGCCAGCGGGGACTCACTACGTAGCTCCTACAATGAGCAGTTCTTC. This sequence encodes CASGDSLRSSYNEQFF.

The chain links TRBV11-2 to TRBJ2-7, with TRBD1 matching 7 bases. The CDR3 loop spans 13 amino acids. The junction had 3 bases not matched to a gene; V was cut back by 1 base and J by 6 bases. CDR1 SGHAT and CDR2 FQNNGV come from the germline V gene. The CDR3 here is CASSLVTGFEQYF. In nucleotides, the CDR3 is TGTGCCAGCAGCTTAGTGACAGGGTTCGAGCAGTACTTC. Full variable domain (missing parts from reference TRBV11-2 and TRBJ2-7): EAGVAQSPRYKIIEKRQSVAFWCNPISGHATLYWYQQILGQGPKLLIQFQNNGVVDDSQLPKDRFSAERLKGVDSTLKIQPAKLEDSAVYLCASSLVTGFEQYFGPGTRLTVT.

The chain links TRBV7-9 to TRBJ2-3; TRBD2 agrees at 10 bases. V lost 4 bases, J lost 6 bases, and 16 bases stayed unmatched. CDR1 SEHNR and CDR2 FQNEAQ come from the germline V gene (reference sequence). CDR3 length: 18 residues. The DNA of the CDR3 is TGTGCCAGCAGCTCAGACCTTAAGAGAGCGGGGGGGCCTGATACGCAGTATTTT. Its translation is CASSSDLKRAGGPDTQYF.

The chain joins TRBV5-1 to TRBJ2-1, with 8 bases fitting TRBD1. The V and J ends lost 4 bases and 3 bases, in that order; junction bases with no gene match: 18. In germline, CDR1 is SGHRS, CDR2 YFSETQ. The CDR3 contains 19 residues. The CDR3 sequence is CASSHKARTGSKFYNEQFF. The CDR3 DNA reads as TGCGCCAGCAGCCATAAGGCGAGGACAGGGTCTAAATTCTACAATGAGCAGTTCTTC.

The J gene is TRBJ1-6, the V gene TRBV28, with 8 bases fitting TRBD1. The CDR3 loop spans 17 amino acids. Germline CDR1 MDHEN, CDR2 SYDVKM. V was pared by 5 bases and J by 5 bases, with 11 bases of the junction left unmatched. In nucleotides, the CDR3 is TGTGCCAGCAGTCCTATGACAGGGGATGCCGATAATTCACCCCTCCACTTT. It encodes CASSPMTGDADNSPLHF.

The chain carries TRBV9 and TRBJ1-3, with D possibly being TRBD1 (5 bases). The germline V gene encodes CDR1 SGDLS and CDR2 YYNGEE. Trimming took 4 bases from V and 4 from J, leaving 18 bases between them. This CDR3 is 16 amino acids long. The CDR3 DNA reads TGTGCCAGCAGCCTTTCTACCAGGGCCAAGGGAAACACCATATATTTT. Residues: CASSLSTRAKGNTIYF.

The gene calls are TRBV4-1 and TRBJ2-2, with D unresolved. V gave up 0 bases and J gave up 0 bases, with 11 bases separating them. CDR3 size: 17 residues. CDR1 and CDR2 from the germline V gene are MGHRA and YSYEKL. The CDR3 loop is CASSQDRTEANTGELFF. CDR3 nucleotide sequence: TGCGCCAGCAGCCAAGACCGTACAGAAGCGAACACCGGGGAGCTGTTTTTT.

The genes are TRBV7-9 and TRBJ2-1, with D perhaps matching TRBD2 (6 bases). Deletions cut 3 bases from V and 3 bases from J, with 9 bases between. Germline V gene data show CDR1 as SEHNR and CDR2 as FQNEAQ (reference sequence). The CDR3 covers 14 residues. CDR3 nucleotides: TGTGCCAGCAGCTTGGAGGGGTACTACAATGAGCAGTTCTTC. Protein product: CASSLEGYYNEQFF.

The CDR3 spells CATRQGGTDTQYF. The CDR3 bases are TGTGCCACCCGACAGGGGGGCACAGATACGCAGTATTTT. The chain couples TRBV5-6 to TRBJ2-3, with 9 bases aligning to TRBD1. The germline V gene has CDR1 SGHDT and CDR2 YYEEEE. J lost 1 base, V lost 9 bases, and 3 bases had no gene match. This CDR3 is 13 amino acids long.

The chain is built from TRBV21-1 and TRBJ1-1. TRBV21-1 is noted as a pseudogene. CDR3 length equals 15 residues. CDR3 in DNA: TGTGCCAGCAGCCCTATACGGGGCGTGAACACTGAAGCTTTCTTT. Protein sequence: CASSPIRGVNTEAFF.

The genes are TRBV15 and TRBJ2-1, with no clear D. The CDR3 sequence is 14 residues long. The germline gives CDR1 LNHNV, CDR2 YYDKDF (reference sequence). V was clipped by 1 base and J by 4 bases, with 8 bases between them. The CDR3, as DNA: TGTGCCACCAGCAGAGGGCTGGTTTACAATGAGCAGTTCTTC. This sequence encodes CATSRGLVYNEQFF. The full variable domain, with the rest looked up from reference TRBV15 and TRBJ2-1, is DAMVIQNPRYQVTQFGKPVTLSCSQTLNHNVMYWYQQKSSQAPKLLFHYYDKDFNNEADTPDNFQSRRPNTSFCFLDIRSPGLGDTAMYLCATSRGLVYNEQFFGPGTRLTVL.

This clone has only one observation. This rearrangement joins TRBV25-1 to TRBJ1-3, with TRBD1 identical over 7 bases. Germline CDR1 MGHDK, CDR2 SYGVNS. The ends lost 8 bases at V and 6 bases at J; junction bases unmatched: 13. This CDR3 region has 15 residues. The CDR3 sequence is CASFIGTEIKNTIYF. CDR3 DNA: TGTGCCAGCTTCATCGGGACAGAAATCAAAAACACCATATATTTT.

The chain carries TRBV23-1 and TRBJ1-4, with 9 bases aligning to TRBD1. TRBV23-1 is noted as an ORF with a role that remains uncertain. V trimming: 6 bases; J trimming: 5 bases; junction bases outside the gene matches: 4. This CDR3 is built from 14 residues. The CDR3 coding sequence is TGCGCCAGCAGCGACAGGGGGGGAAATGAAAAACTGTTTTTT. Residues: CASSDRGGNEKLFF.

The V call is TRBV4-1, the J call TRBJ2-1, with D possibly being TRBD1 (9 bases). V lost 4 bases and J lost 10, with 26 bases in between. In germline, CDR1 is MGHRA, CDR2 YSYEKL. The CDR3 totals 17 residues. The CDR3 loop reads CASSREQIREGQGEQFF. The CDR3 nucleotides read TGCGCCAGCAGCCGCGAACAAATCCGGGAGGGACAGGGAGAGCAGTTCTTC.

V is TRBV28 and J is TRBJ1-3; D is possibly TRBD1 (5 bases). The germline gives CDR1 MDHEN, CDR2 SYDVKM. This CDR3 region has 16 residues. V lost 6 bases and J lost 2, with 17 bases in between. CDR3 loop: CASSRPGPTPGNTIYF. The CDR3 nucleotides are TGTGCCAGCAGCCGCCCGGGACCTACCCCTGGAAACACCATATATTTT.

V is TRBV30 and J is TRBJ2-3; 8 bases agree with TRBD1. The CDR3 length is 15 residues. V lost 2 bases to trimming and J lost 1 base; unmatched junction nucleotides: 5. Germline CDR1 and CDR2: GTSNPN and SVGIG (reference sequence). CDR3 sequence (DNA): TGTGCCTGGAGTTCTCCGGGACAGGGCACAGATACGCAGTATTTT. It encodes CAWSSPGQGTDTQYF.

The chain is built from TRBV5-1 and TRBJ2-3, with TRBD2 matching 14 bases. The CDR3 is 19 amino acids. V was clipped by 4 bases and J by 6 bases; unmatched bases: 16. In germline, CDR1 is SGHRS, CDR2 YFSETQ. For the CDR3, the DNA is TGCGCCAGCAGCCCTGGACTAGCGGGGGGCCCGGGACCAGGGGATACGCAGTATTTT. Its protein product is CASSPGLAGGPGPGDTQYF.

The chain carries TRBV5-6 and TRBJ1-5; possible D gene TRBD1, 5 bases. Germline values: CDR1 SGHDT, CDR2 YYEEEE. Trimming took off 0 bases at V and 0 bases at J, with 10 bases between the two ends. This CDR3 region has 16 residues. The DNA for the CDR3 is TGTGCCAGCAGCTTGGCCAGGGATGATAGCAATCAGCCCCAGCATTTT. Encoded protein: CASSLARDDSNQPQHF.